These 21 T cell receptor beta chains were sequenced from one sample in a study of identical twins. One entry per CDR3 protein, called by TCRdb with MiXCR from the 5' RACE reads. The sample contains hundreds of thousands of distinct CDR3 sequences, 21% of which appear only once. Another study also made use of these data, one on T cells expressing NK-cell markers.

The sequenced sample was PBMCs. The receptors were gathered from a woman under 30 in good health.

In this sample, this clonotype turned up many times. The V and J genes are TRBV6-2 or TRBV6-3 and TRBJ2-3; D is uncertain. The V and J ends lost 7 bases and 6 bases respectively, with 11 bases between them. CDR1 is MNHEY, CDR2 SVGEGT, per germline. The CDR3 is 12 residues long. CDR3 nucleotide sequence: TGTGCCAGCACTAGACCCGCGGATACGCAGTATTTT. Translated: CASTRPADTQYF.

The V and J genes are TRBV6-1 and TRBJ1-5; D is undetermined. The CDR3 sequence is 15 residues long. Deletions cut 8 bases from V and 6 bases from J, with 20 bases between. CDR1 and CDR2 from the germline V gene are MNHNS and SASEGT. CDR3 sequence reads: CASAPVLGEGQPQHF. The CDR3 coding sequence is TGTGCCAGCGCTCCCGTACTTGGGGAGGGTCAGCCCCAGCATTTT.

This clonotype was recorded a few times. The V call is TRBV12-3 or TRBV12-4, the J call TRBJ2-7, with TRBD2 matching over 12 bases. CDR3 length equals 17 residues. V lost 4 bases, J lost 5 bases, and 12 bases stayed unmatched. This CDR3 is CASSSRRETSGRNEQYF. The CDR3 bases are TGTGCCAGCAGTTCCCGGAGGGAGACTAGCGGGAGAAACGAGCAGTACTTC.

J is TRBJ2-7 and V is TRBV7-6, with D tentatively TRBD2 (5 bases). The CDR3 is made up of 15 amino acids. Germline V lookup: CDR1 SGHVS, CDR2 FNYEAQ. Trimming took off 6 bases at V and 2 bases at J, with 17 bases between the two ends. The DNA for the CDR3 is TGTGCCAGCAGGAAATTGGCGGGTACGACCTACGAGCAGTACTTC. Its protein product is CASRKLAGTTYEQYF.

The chain couples TRBV5-1 to TRBJ1-2; the D gene is possibly TRBD1 (6 bases). The germline V gene encodes CDR1 SGHRS and CDR2 YFSETQ. Trimming removed 4 bases from V and 3 bases from J, with 16 bases in between. The CDR3 is 15 amino acids. The CDR3 reads CASSAGSGTHYGYTF. DNA of the CDR3: TGCGCCAGCAGCGCGGGCTCAGGGACACACTATGGCTACACCTTC.

The chain employs TRBV12-3 or TRBV12-4 and TRBJ1-5; perhaps TRBD1 as D (5 bases). This CDR3 has 16 amino acids. V was shortened by 5 bases and J by 1 base, with 15 bases between the two germline ends. CDR3 in DNA: TGTGCCAGCAGTCCCGGACACCTAGGAAGCAATCAGCCCCAGCATTTT. Its translation is CASSPGHLGSNQPQHF.

This clonotype was seen more than once but under ten times. This chain joins TRBV20-1 and TRBJ1-2; D uncertain. The V gene's germline CDR1 is DFQATT and CDR2 SNEGSKA (reference sequence). The CDR3 spans 12 residues. V shed 3 bases and J shed 4 bases, with 9 bases lying between them. The CDR3: CSARAQFYGYTF. The CDR3 nucleotides read TGCAGTGCTAGGGCACAGTTCTATGGCTACACCTTC.

The rearrangement links TRBV12-3 or TRBV12-4 to TRBJ2-7, with 7 bases that match TRBD1. V lost 5 bases, J lost 5 bases, and 9 bases stayed unmatched. The CDR3 has 14 residues. DNA for the CDR3: TGTGCCAGCAGTCTGAGAACAGGGGTCCACGAGCAGTACTTC. Translation gives CASSLRTGVHEQYF.

This clonotype was seen a handful of times. The V and J genes are TRBV20-1 and TRBJ2-7; D remains ambiguous. V lost 6 bases to trimming and J lost 6 bases, with 9 bases between them. The V gene's germline CDR1 is DFQATT and CDR2 SNEGSKA (reference sequence). This CDR3 contains 10 residues. The CDR3 nucleotides are TGCAGTGCCGGAGACGGCGAGCAGTACTTC. Protein product: CSAGDGEQYF.

The table lists this clonotype with many counts. The chain recombines TRBV20-1 with TRBJ2-3; D is possibly TRBD2 (5 bases). The CDR3 is 13 amino acids. CDR1 and CDR2 from the germline V gene are DFQATT and SNEGSKA (reference sequence). Trimming left V 6 bases short and J 2 bases short, with 12 bases between. This chain's CDR3 is CSAWLGDTDTQYF. Written as DNA, the CDR3 is TGCAGTGCATGGTTGGGAGACACAGATACGCAGTATTTT.

This clonotype was seen a few times. The chain has TRBV20-1 and TRBJ1-2, with TRBD1 identical over 8 bases. CDR3 size: 13 residues. V lost 6 bases, J lost 8 bases, and 11 bases stayed unmatched. Germline lookup yields CDR1 DFQATT and CDR2 SNEGSKA (reference sequence). The CDR3 sequence is CSAIKTGVEGYTF. CDR3 in DNA: TGCAGTGCGATTAAGACAGGGGTAGAAGGCTACACCTTC.

This clonotype was detected many times. This chain links TRBV5-1 with TRBJ2-1; 7 bases are a match to TRBD2. CDR1 and CDR2 from the germline V gene are SGHRS and YFSETQ. V dropped 3 bases and J dropped 2; count of bases not matched to a gene: 2. This CDR3 contains 14 residues. CDR3 sequence (DNA): TGCGCCAGCAGCTACGGGGGGACCTACAATGAGCAGTTCTTC. This gives the protein CASSYGGTYNEQFF.

The chain combines TRBV18 with TRBJ1-2; D is undetermined. V lost 3 bases and J 0 bases, leaving 17 bases between the germline ends. The CDR3 is 17 residues long. Germline V CDR1 and CDR2: KGHSH, LQKENI. The CDR3 is CASSPVAPLLANYGYTF. The CDR3 coding sequence is TGTGCCAGCTCACCGGTGGCCCCGCTTCTAGCTAACTATGGCTACACCTTC.

This clonotype was picked up a small number of times. The chain couples TRBV5-1 to TRBJ2-1; perhaps D is TRBD1 or TRBD2 (6 bases each). The CDR3 is 17 amino acids. V lost 3 bases to trimming and J lost 6 bases, with 22 bases between them. Germline V lookup: CDR1 SGHRS, CDR2 YFSETQ. CDR3 residues: CASSWVPGPGGGNEQFF. The CDR3 DNA reads as TGCGCCAGCAGCTGGGTCCCGGGCCCTGGAGGGGGCAATGAGCAGTTCTTC.

The sample holds a few counts of this clonotype. The rearrangement joins TRBV5-1 to TRBJ2-3, with D unclear. CDR1 and CDR2 from the germline V gene are SGHRS and YFSETQ. Trimming left V 6 bases short and J 4 bases short, with 15 bases between. This CDR3 spans 14 amino acids. CDR3 protein: CASKSGVTADTQYF. The CDR3 DNA follows: TGCGCCAGCAAAAGTGGGGTTACAGCAGATACGCAGTATTTT.

There are a few counts of this clonotype. CDR3 sequence (DNA): TGCAGTGCACAACCTCGGAGCTGGGGCACCGGGGAGCTGTTTTTT. It encodes CSAQPRSWGTGELFF. V gene TRBV20-1 combines with J gene TRBJ2-2; D is unresolved. Trimming cost V 6 bases and J 4 bases, with 18 bases left between them. The CDR3 totals 15 residues. Germline CDR1 and CDR2: DFQATT and SNEGSKA (reference sequence).

This clonotype was observed a single time. The rearrangement uses TRBV11-2 and TRBJ2-7; TRBD1 matches at 7 bases. This CDR3 is 18 amino acids long. V dropped 2 bases and J dropped 2; count of bases not matched to a gene: 15. Germline values: CDR1 SGHAT, CDR2 FQNNGV. The CDR3 is CASSLPNEMGTATYEQYF. The CDR3 DNA sequence: TGTGCCAGCAGCTTACCCAACGAGATGGGGACAGCAACCTACGAGCAGTACTTC.

This clonotype was counted a few times. The chain employs TRBV2 and TRBJ1-5; 7 bases map to TRBD1. The J segment lost 4 bases and the V segment lost 4 bases, leaving 4 bases of the junction unmatched. CDR3 size: 14 residues. The germline CDR1 and CDR2 sequences are SNHLY and FYNNEI. The CDR3 DNA reads TGTGCCAGCAGTGGAGGGACAGCTAATCAGCCCCAGCATTTT. Its protein product is CASSGGTANQPQHF.

This clonotype was seen a handful of times. This chain joins TRBV6-1 and TRBJ2-7; a weak D match, TRBD1 (5 bases). Trimming pared 2 bases from V and 3 bases from J, leaving 11 bases between. Germline V gene sequence: CDR1 MNHNS, CDR2 SASEGT. CDR3 size: 14 residues. The CDR3 coding sequence is TGTGCCAGCAGTGAATCCCAGGGAAACTACGAGCAGTACTTC. Protein: CASSESQGNYEQYF.

The chain uses TRBV19 and TRBJ2-1; TRBD1 aligns across 7 bases. The germline V gene has CDR1 LNHDA and CDR2 SQIVND (reference sequence). Trimming took 6 bases from V and 15 from J; bases not matched to a gene: 20. The CDR3 runs to 15 residues. The chain's CDR3 is CASSRTGDRFAGLFF. The CDR3 coding sequence is TGTGCCAGTAGCCGGACAGGAGATAGGTTCGCAGGGCTGTTCTTC.

The chain couples TRBV12-3 or TRBV12-4 to TRBJ2-5, with 11 bases aligning to TRBD2. Unmatched junction bases numbered 8, after V lost 5 bases and J lost 3 bases. The CDR3 contains 16 residues. The CDR3 loop is CASSARLAGSEETQYF. The DNA for the CDR3 is TGTGCCAGCAGTGCACGACTAGCGGGGAGTGAAGAGACCCAGTACTTC.